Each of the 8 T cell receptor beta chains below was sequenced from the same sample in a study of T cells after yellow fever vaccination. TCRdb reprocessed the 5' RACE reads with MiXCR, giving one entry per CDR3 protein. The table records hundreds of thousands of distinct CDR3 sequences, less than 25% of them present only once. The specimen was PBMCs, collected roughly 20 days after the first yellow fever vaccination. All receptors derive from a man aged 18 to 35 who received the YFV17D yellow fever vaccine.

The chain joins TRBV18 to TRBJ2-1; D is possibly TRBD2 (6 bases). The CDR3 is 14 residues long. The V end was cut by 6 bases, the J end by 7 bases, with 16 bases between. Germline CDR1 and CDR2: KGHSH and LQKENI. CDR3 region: CASSPSGVGNEQFF. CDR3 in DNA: TGTGCCAGCTCTCCTTCGGGGGTTGGGAATGAGCAGTTCTTC.

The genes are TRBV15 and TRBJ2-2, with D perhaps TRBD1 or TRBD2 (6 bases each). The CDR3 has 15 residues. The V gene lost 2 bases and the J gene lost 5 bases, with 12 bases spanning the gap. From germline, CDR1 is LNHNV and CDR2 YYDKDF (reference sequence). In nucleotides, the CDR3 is TGTGCCACCAGCAGATGGGGGGCACTTACCGGGGAGCTGTTTTTT. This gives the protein CATSRWGALTGELFF.

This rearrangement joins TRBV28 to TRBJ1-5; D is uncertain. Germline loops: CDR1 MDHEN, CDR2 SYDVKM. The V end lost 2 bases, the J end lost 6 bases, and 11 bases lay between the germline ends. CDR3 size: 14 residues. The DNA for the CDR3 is TGTGCCAGCAGTTTACCCGTGTCCAGTCAGCCCCAGCATTTT. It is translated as CASSLPVSSQPQHF.

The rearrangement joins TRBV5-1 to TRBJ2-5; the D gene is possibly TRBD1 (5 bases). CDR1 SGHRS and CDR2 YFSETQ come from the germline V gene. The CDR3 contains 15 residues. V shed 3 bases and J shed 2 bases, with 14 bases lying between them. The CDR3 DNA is TGCGCCAGCAGCTCCCAGACAGCCCGTCAAGAGACCCAGTACTTC. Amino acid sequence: CASSSQTARQETQYF.

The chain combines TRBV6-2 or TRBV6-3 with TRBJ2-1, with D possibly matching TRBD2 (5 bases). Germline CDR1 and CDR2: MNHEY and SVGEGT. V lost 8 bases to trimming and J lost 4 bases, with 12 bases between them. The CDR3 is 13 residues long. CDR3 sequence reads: CASRRGIYNEQFF. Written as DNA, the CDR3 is TGTGCCAGCCGACGGGGAATTTACAATGAGCAGTTCTTC.

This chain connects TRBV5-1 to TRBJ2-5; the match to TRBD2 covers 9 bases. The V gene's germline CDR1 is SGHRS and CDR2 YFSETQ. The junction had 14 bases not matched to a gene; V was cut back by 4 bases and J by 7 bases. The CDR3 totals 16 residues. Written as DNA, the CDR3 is TGCGCCAGCAGCCGGACGGGACTAGCCCCTCCCGGGACCCAGTACTTC. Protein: CASSRTGLAPPGTQYF.

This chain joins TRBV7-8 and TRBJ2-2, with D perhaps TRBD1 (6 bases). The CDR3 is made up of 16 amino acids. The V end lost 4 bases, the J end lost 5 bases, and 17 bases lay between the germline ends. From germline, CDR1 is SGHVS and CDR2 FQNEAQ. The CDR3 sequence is CASSSYQGQGTGELFF. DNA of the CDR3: TGTGCCAGCAGCTCTTACCAGGGGCAGGGGACCGGGGAGCTGTTTTTT.

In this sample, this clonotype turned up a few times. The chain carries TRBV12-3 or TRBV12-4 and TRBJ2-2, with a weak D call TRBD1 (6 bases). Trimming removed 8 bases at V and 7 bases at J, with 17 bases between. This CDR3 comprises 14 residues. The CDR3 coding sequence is TGTGCCAGCTCAACAGGGTCTTTGCGCGGGGAGCTGTTTTTT. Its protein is CASSTGSLRGELFF.